Sequencing of this T cell receptor (beta chain) was carried out in a study of blood T cells in healthy people across ages. Germline V CDR1 and CDR2: SGHDN, FVKESK. CDR3 length: 17 amino acids. V dropped 5 bases and J dropped 2; count of bases not matched to a gene: 11. Combining a sample-barcoded 5' primer with a J-beta primer mix, a second PCR ran for about 7 to 11 cycles. Each CDR3 protein gets one entry after TCRdb re-called the 5' RACE reads with MiXCR. The table records just over 800,000 distinct CDR3 sequences, around 68% of them present only once. The sequence was collected from a young man in good health. The sequenced sample was blood. The chain has TRBV14 and TRBJ2-3; 9 positions match TRBD1. CDR3 coding DNA: TGTGCCAGCAGCAAGCTTTGGACAGGGGACGACACAGATACGCAGTATTTT. Its protein is CASSKLWTGDDTDTQYF.